The next 27 T cell receptor beta chains were all read from a single sample in a study of shared clonotypes between healthy human individuals. CD45RO negativity and positive selection for CCR7 defined naive CD8 cells, a population that excluded terminally differentiated effector memory CD45RA+ cells. The repertoire was sequenced with immunoSEQ multiplex PCR; TCRdb's copy has only in-frame clones and lacks some. This sample has about 2.2 million clones, with approximately 94% found just once. Sequences were obtained from naive CD8+ T cells from PBMCs. The origin of the receptors is a man between 18 and 35 years old in good health. Some clones in this sample may be carry-over from other donors' samples.

The CDR3 region is CASTDRALEAFF. In DNA, the CDR3 is TGTGCCAGCACGGACAGGGCCCTTGAAGCTTTCTTT. The genes are TRBV28 and TRBJ1-1, with 8 bases matching TRBD1. CDR1 is MDHEN, CDR2 SYDVKM, per germline. The CDR3 contains 12 residues. The V segment lost 7 bases and the J segment 7 bases; nucleotides outside the gene matches: 5.

The J gene is TRBJ2-7, the V gene TRBV5-1; a weak D match, TRBD1 (5 bases). CDR3 length: 16 residues. Germline V gives CDR1 SGHRS, CDR2 YFSETQ. V lost 3 bases to trimming and J lost 3 bases, with 19 bases between them. As DNA, the CDR3 is TGCGCCAGCAGCTCCTATGACAGCTTTCCAGACTACGAGCAGTACTTC. Translating it yields CASSSYDSFPDYEQYF.

The chain is built from TRBV5-6 and TRBJ1-1, with a tentative D call TRBD1 (6 bases). Germline loops: CDR1 SGHDT, CDR2 YYEEEE. V lost 1 base to trimming and J lost 2 bases, with 9 bases between them. This CDR3 has 14 amino acids. The CDR3 DNA sequence: TGTGCCAGCAGCTTGCAGGGGTTTAACACTGAAGCTTTCTTT. Encoded protein: CASSLQGFNTEAFF.

This chain links TRBV6-5 with TRBJ2-7; perhaps TRBD1 as D (6 bases). The CDR3 totals 14 residues. V lost 0 bases to trimming and J lost 2 bases, with 8 bases between them. Germline lookup yields CDR1 MNHEY and CDR2 SVGAGI. The DNA of the CDR3 is TGTGCCAGCAGTTACTCGAACAGGGCCTACGAGCAGTACTTC. Translated, it gives CASSYSNRAYEQYF.

This clone was detected once. One junction end does not reproduce the germline sequence, and a read error may be involved. Written as DNA, the CDR3 is TGTGCCAGCAACGTAGCGGGAGATGGCACAGATACGCAGTATTTT. Translation gives CASNVAGDGTDTQYF. V and J are TRBV9 and TRBJ2-3, with TRBD2 identical over 9 bases. Germline V CDR1 and CDR2: SGDLS, YYNGEE. The CDR3 sequence is 15 residues long.

Remarks on this clone: The sample carries other DNA sequences with the same CDR3. This rearrangement joins TRBV7-9 to TRBJ2-2; 9 nucleotides align to TRBD2. The CDR3 length is 18 residues. The ends lost 5 bases at V and 7 bases at J; junction bases unmatched: 17. Germline CDR1 is SEHNR and CDR2 is FQNEAQ (reference sequence). CDR3 DNA: TGTGCCAGCAGCCCATTAGCGGGAGCGGGGCATAGAAGCGGGGAGCTGTTTTTT. It translates to CASSPLAGAGHRSGELFF. Looking up the rest from reference TRBV7-9 and TRBJ2-2 gives the full variable domain: DTGVSQNPRHKITKRGQNVTFRCDPISEHNRLYWYRQTLGQGPEFLTYFQNEAQLEKSRLLSDRFSAERPKGSFSTLEIQRTEQGDSAMYLCASSPLAGAGHRSGELFFGEGSRLTVL.

The V and J genes are TRBV4-3 and TRBJ2-7; 15 bases align to TRBD2. V dropped 0 bases and J dropped 4; count of bases not matched to a gene: 7. The length of the CDR3 is 18 residues. Germline V gene data show CDR1 as LGHNA and CDR2 as YSLEER. CDR3 in DNA: TGCGCCAGCAGCCAAGATCGGACTAGCGGGAGGGTATATTACGAGCAGTACTTC. This sequence encodes CASSQDRTSGRVYYEQYF.

The chain couples TRBV7-2 to TRBJ2-1; 7 bases are a match to TRBD1. Trimming took 5 bases from V and 8 from J; bases not matched to a gene: 18. CDR1 is SGHTA, CDR2 FQGNSA, per germline. CDR3 length: 17 residues. CDR3 sequence (DNA): TGTGCCAGCAGCGTTACCGGGACAGCGAAGCTGATCGATGAGCAGTTCTTC. It yields the protein CASSVTGTAKLIDEQFF.

In its sample, this clone was seen once. This sequence joins TRBV4-2 and TRBJ2-1; the D gene is possibly TRBD2 (6 bases). Trimming pared 0 bases from V and 6 bases from J, leaving 15 bases between. There are 16 residues in the CDR3. Germline V gene data show CDR1 as LGHNA and CDR2 as YNFKEQ. CDR3 sequence (DNA): TGTGCCAGCAGCCAAGATATCGGGAGCCCGTTCAATGAGCAGTTCTTC. It specifies CASSQDIGSPFNEQFF.

This clone came up once. Other DNA variants within this sample encode the same CDR3. The rearrangement links TRBV7-2 to TRBJ2-2, with no clear D. With 1 base removed from V and 8 bases from J, the gap between germline ends came to 5 bases. From germline, CDR1 is SGHTA and CDR2 FQGNSA. The CDR3 loop spans 12 amino acids. The CDR3 DNA sequence: TGTGCCAGCAGCTTAGTTGGTGGGGAGCTGTTTTTT. It translates to CASSLVGGELFF. The whole variable domain, remainder taken from reference TRBV7-2 and TRBJ2-2, is GAGVSQSPSNKVTEKGKDVELRCDPISGHTALYWYRQSLGQGLEFLIYFQGNSAPDKSGLPSDRFSAERTGGSVSTLTIQRTQQEDSAVYLCASSLVGGELFFGEGSRLTVL.

V usage is TRBV19 and J usage is TRBJ1-3; 7 positions agree with TRBD1. This CDR3 spans 17 amino acids. Germline V CDR1 and CDR2: LNHDA, SQIVND (reference sequence). Germline trimming cut 0 bases from V and 0 bases from J; bases unmatched to any gene: 5. The CDR3 nucleotides read TGTGCCAGTAGTATAGACGGGGAGGGGGCCTCTGGAAACACCATATATTTT. Translated, it gives CASSIDGEGASGNTIYF.

The chain has TRBV29-1 and TRBJ1-2; D ambiguous. The CDR3 has 14 residues. In germline, CDR1 is SQVTM, CDR2 ANQGSEA. V lost 1 base to trimming and J lost 0 bases, with 9 bases between them. CDR3: CSVEVPSANYGYTF. The CDR3 DNA is TGCAGCGTTGAAGTGCCTTCGGCTAACTATGGCTACACCTTC.

The V call is TRBV19, the J call TRBJ1-1, with 7 bases matching TRBD1. The CDR3 spans 15 residues. The V and J ends lost 3 bases and 1 base, in that order; junction bases with no gene match: 5. Germline V gene lookup returns CDR1 LNHDA and CDR2 SQIVND (reference sequence). CDR3 DNA: TGTGCCAGTAGTATGGAAGGGGGCTGGAACACTGAAGCTTTCTTT. Translating it yields CASSMEGGWNTEAFF.

Comment on this clone: Other DNA sequences in the same sample also yield this CDR3. This chain uses TRBV6-5 with TRBJ2-2, with D possibly TRBD1 on 5 matching bases. The CDR3 extends over 14 amino acids. The V end lost 0 bases, the J end lost 4 bases, and 6 bases lay between the germline ends. Per the germline V gene, CDR1 is MNHEY and CDR2 is SVGAGI. The CDR3 loop is CASSYSRGTGELFF. CDR3 DNA: TGTGCCAGCAGTTACTCTAGGGGCACCGGGGAGCTGTTTTTT.

CDR3 bases: TGTGCCATCAGTGGGGAAGGAGGGGGTTGGGAGACCCAGTACTTC. Encoded protein: CAISGEGGGWETQYF. V is TRBV10-3 and J is TRBJ2-5; D may be TRBD1 or TRBD2 (6 bases each). The CDR3 length is 15 residues. Deletions cut 4 bases from V and 5 bases from J, with 17 bases between. Germline CDR1 is ENHRY and CDR2 is SYGVKD.

Written as DNA, the CDR3 is TGTGCCAGCAGCACTCGCTCCGGGTTAGGGGCCTATGGCTACACCTTC. This encodes CASSTRSGLGAYGYTF. This chain connects TRBV11-2 to TRBJ1-2; tentative D call: TRBD1 (5 bases). CDR1 is SGHAT and CDR2 is FQNNGV in the germline V gene. The CDR3 consists of 16 residues. V shed 5 bases and J shed 4 bases, with 20 bases lying between them.

The chain recombines TRBV7-8 with TRBJ2-7; the match to TRBD2 covers 8 bases. This CDR3 spans 16 amino acids. J was trimmed by 0 bases and V by 0 bases; bases with no gene match: 4. The germline V gene encodes CDR1 SGHVS and CDR2 FQNEAQ. CDR3 nucleotides: TGTGCCAGCAGCTTAGCTGTACTAGCGGCCTCCTACGAGCAGTACTTC. This gives the protein CASSLAVLAASYEQYF.

This clone is a singleton in its sample. V and J are TRBV28 and TRBJ1-5, with D maybe TRBD1 (5 bases). This CDR3 has 16 amino acids. Looked up from germline, CDR1 is MDHEN and CDR2 is SYDVKM. The V gene lost 4 bases and the J gene lost 5 bases, with 18 bases spanning the gap. The DNA for the CDR3 is TGTGCCAGCAGTTATCTTGTGGGACTCGGGGATCAGCCCCAGCATTTT. Translation gives CASSYLVGLGDQPQHF. Looking up the rest from reference TRBV28 and TRBJ1-5 gives the full variable domain: DVKVTQSSRYLVKRTGEKVFLECVQDMDHENMFWYRQDPGLGLRLIYFSYDVKMKEKGDIPEGYSVSREKKERFSLILESASTNQTSMYLCASSYLVGLGDQPQHFGDGTRLSIL.

The chain is built from TRBV2 and TRBJ1-5; 8 bases are shared with TRBD1. The CDR3 loop spans 13 amino acids. After removal of 8 bases from V and 6 bases from J, the junction contained 6 bases not matched to a gene. In germline, CDR1 is SNHLY, CDR2 FYNNEI. As DNA, the CDR3 is TGTGCCAGCCTAGCAGGGGGCGGTCAGCCCCAGCATTTT. Translating gives CASLAGGGQPQHF.

The chain has TRBV7-6 and TRBJ2-1; 10 bases align to TRBD2. Germline values: CDR1 SGHVS, CDR2 FNYEAQ. This CDR3 spans 15 amino acids. Trimming at V came to 5 bases and at J to 3 bases, leaving 4 bases not matched to a gene. The CDR3 here is CASSTRTSGYNEQFF. The CDR3 DNA reads as TGTGCCAGCAGCACACGGACTAGCGGCTACAATGAGCAGTTCTTC.

Notes on this clone: This CDR3 is also generated by other DNA sequences in the sample. The chain is built from TRBV2 and TRBJ2-7; D is uncertain. The CDR3 runs to 15 residues. Trimming stripped 4 bases from V and 0 bases from J, with 13 bases between. Germline assignment: CDR1 SNHLY and CDR2 FYNNEI. CDR3 protein: CASSGLASSSYEQYF. The CDR3 DNA is TGTGCCAGCAGTGGACTGGCGTCGAGCTCCTACGAGCAGTACTTC. Full variable domain (missing parts from reference TRBV2 and TRBJ2-7): EPEVTQTPSHQVTQMGQEVILRCVPISNHLYFYWYRQILGQKVEFLVSFYNNEISEKSEIFDDQFSVERPDGSNFTLKIRSTKLEDSAMYFCASSGLASSSYEQYFGPGTRLTVT.

On this clone: Other DNA sequences in the sample encode the same CDR3. This chain links TRBV14 with TRBJ1-5; D perhaps matches TRBD1 (5 bases). The CDR3 extends over 13 amino acids. Per the germline V gene, CDR1 is SGHDN and CDR2 is FVKESK. Between the trimmed V and J ends, which lost 3 bases and 2 bases, there was a span of 5 bases. The CDR3 DNA reads as TGTGCCAGCAGCCAGGGGGGCAATCAGCCCCAGCATTTT. It codes for CASSQGGNQPQHF.

This clone was found once. V is TRBV7-3 and J is TRBJ2-1; TRBD2 agrees at 16 bases. This CDR3 has 14 amino acids. Germline V gene lookup returns CDR1 SGHTA and CDR2 FQGTGA. The V gene end was trimmed by 8 bases and the J gene end by 7 bases; junction bases not matched to a gene: 2. The chain's CDR3 is CASGTSGRANEQFF. The CDR3 DNA follows: TGTGCCAGCGGGACTAGCGGGAGGGCAAATGAGCAGTTCTTC.

The table lists this clone with a count of one. This chain uses TRBV18 with TRBJ2-5; D is unresolved. This CDR3 spans 12 amino acids. Germline V gives CDR1 KGHSH, CDR2 LQKENI. V lost 2 bases to trimming and J lost 5 bases, with 6 bases between them. The CDR3 is CASSPDWETQYF. The CDR3 nucleotides are TGTGCCAGCTCACCAGATTGGGAGACCCAGTACTTC.

About this clone itself: The sample has other DNA sequences that encode this CDR3 too. The chain carries TRBV7-9 and TRBJ1-1, with a possible D match to TRBD1 (5 bases). CDR3 length: 14 residues. CDR1 and CDR2 from the germline V gene are SEHNR and FQNEAQ (reference sequence). Trimming shortened V by 1 base and J by 3 bases, and 9 bases separated the two germline ends. CDR3 residues: CASSLVAGDTEAFF. In DNA form, the CDR3 reads TGTGCCAGCAGCTTAGTAGCGGGGGACACTGAAGCTTTCTTT.

The genes are TRBV2 and TRBJ2-7; TRBD1 is a possible D gene (5 bases). The V end lost 4 bases, the J end lost 7 bases, and 17 bases lay between the germline ends. The CDR3 extends over 14 amino acids. Per germline, CDR1 SNHLY and CDR2 FYNNEI. Written as DNA, the CDR3 is TGTGCCAGCAGTGCAATCGGACACCCCGTGGAGCAGTACTTC. Residues: CASSAIGHPVEQYF.

This chain connects TRBV19 to TRBJ1-1; D uncertain. CDR3 length: 15 residues. Germline V gene lookup returns CDR1 LNHDA and CDR2 SQIVND (reference sequence). With 4 bases removed from V and 1 base from J, the gap between germline ends came to 13 bases. The CDR3 protein is CASSTVGRTNTEAFF. The CDR3 DNA reads TGTGCCAGTAGTACGGTCGGACGGACGAACACTGAAGCTTTCTTT.